These T cell receptor beta chains were read from a single sample in a study of radiation and T cells in renal cell carcinoma. TCRdb's table, derived via immunoSEQ multiplex PCR, lists solely in-frame clones and lacks some. The sample includes 130,000 or so clones, around four fifths seen only once; the top ten take around a quarter. This material consisted of blood, taken from a patient whose treatment included radiotherapy and nephrectomy. These receptors were collected from a woman aged 50 to 60 with renal cell carcinoma. Both conserved end residues are part of each CDR3. The D gene is left open where the match is weak. Clone sizes are given selectively: once, few, many, or a class where the clone is expanded.

size | J | V | D | DNA | CDR3
few | TRBJ1-5 | TRBV19 | TRBD1 | TGTGCCAGTAGTGACTTCCTAGACAGGGGCGGCAATCAGCCCCAGCATTTT | CASSDFLDRGGNQPQHF
. | TRBJ1-1 | TRBV4-3 | . | TGCGCCAGCAGCCAAGATCGGCCCACTGAAGCTTTCTTT | CASSQDRPTEAFF
. | TRBJ2-5 | TRBV11-2 | . | TGTGCCAGCAGCTTACTCGGAGGGGGCTCGGTTGAGACCCAGTACTTC | CASSLLGGGSVETQYF
. | TRBJ2-5 | TRBV5-1 | TRBD2 | TGCGCCAGCAGCGCTGGACTAGCGGGAGGGCCGATGGAGACCCAGTACTTC | CASSAGLAGGPMETQYF
once | TRBJ1-2 | TRBV28 | . | TGTGCCAGCAGTTTCCCCAACATTGCTAACTATGGCTACACCTTC | CASSFPNIANYGYTF
few | TRBJ1-4 | TRBV6-1 | . | TGTGCCAGCAGTGATTACCGACGAATGTTTTTT | CASSDYRRMFF
. | TRBJ1-6 | TRBV6-1 | . | TGTGCCAGCAGTGATACCCACAATGGTTCACCCCTCCACTTT | CASSDTHNGSPLHF
. | TRBJ1-2 | TRBV11-2 | . | TGTGCCAGCAGCTTAGAACAGGGCTATGGCTACACCTTC | CASSLEQGYGYTF
. | TRBJ1-1 | TRBV14 | . | TGTGCCAGCAGCCCGGTAGATGGCAGGGAAGCTTTCTTT | CASSPVDGREAFF
. | TRBJ2-7 | TRBV6-1 | . | TGTGCCAGCAGTGAAGGTCCGGTCTACTACGAGCAGTACTTC | CASSEGPVYYEQYF
. | TRBJ1-2 | TRBV7-2 | TRBD1 | TGTGCCAGCAGCGTCAGGAGTTCAGGGACAGGGGGCAGCTATGGCTACACCTTC | CASSVRSSGTGGSYGYTF
. | TRBJ2-1 | TRBV7-2 | . | TGTGCCAGCAGCTTAGCTGGCTCAATCTCCTACAATGAGCAGTTCTTC | CASSLAGSISYNEQFF
. | TRBJ2-1 | TRBV6-6 | . | TGTGCCACAAGCGGCCCGAGCTCCTACAATGAGCAGTTCTTC | CATSGPSSYNEQFF